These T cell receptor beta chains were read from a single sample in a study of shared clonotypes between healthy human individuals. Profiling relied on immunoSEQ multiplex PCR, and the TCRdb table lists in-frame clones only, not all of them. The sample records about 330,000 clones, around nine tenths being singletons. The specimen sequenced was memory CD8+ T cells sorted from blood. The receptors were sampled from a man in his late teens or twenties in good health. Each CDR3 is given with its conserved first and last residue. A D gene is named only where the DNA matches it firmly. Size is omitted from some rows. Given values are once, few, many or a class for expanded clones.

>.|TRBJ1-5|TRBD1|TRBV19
CASSITGTGGWGNQPQHF
TGTGCCAGTAGTATCACTGGGACAGGGGGCTGGGGCAATCAGCCCCAGCATTTT
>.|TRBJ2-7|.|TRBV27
CASSLLSDEQYF
TGTGCCAGCAGTTTATTGTCTGACGAGCAGTACTTC
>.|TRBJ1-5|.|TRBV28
CASGNQPQHF
TGTGCCAGCGGCAATCAGCCCCAGCATTTT
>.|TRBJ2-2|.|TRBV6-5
CASSYLGISGELFF
TGTGCCAGCAGTTACCTTGGAATATCCGGGGAGCTGTTTTTT
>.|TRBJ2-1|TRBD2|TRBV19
CASSFSGGVNEQFF
TGTGCCAGTAGCTTCAGCGGGGGGGTTAATGAGCAGTTCTTC
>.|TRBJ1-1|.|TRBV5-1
CASSLDSGTEAFF
TGCGCCAGCAGCTTGGACAGTGGCACTGAAGCTTTCTTT
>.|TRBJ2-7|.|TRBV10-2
CASSDWTNIFYEQYF
TGCGCCAGCAGTGACTGGACTAATATCTTCTACGAGCAGTACTTC
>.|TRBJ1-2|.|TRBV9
CASSPRKGGGEGYTF
TGTGCCAGCAGCCCACGTAAGGGGGGAGGAGAGGGCTACACCTTC
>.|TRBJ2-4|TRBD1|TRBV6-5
CASSYTWTGGNIQYF
TGTGCCAGCAGTTACACCTGGACAGGGGGAAACATTCAGTACTTC
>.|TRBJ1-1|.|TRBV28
CASSSTPTRDTEAFF
TGTGCCAGCAGTTCCACCCCAACTCGGGACACTGAAGCTTTCTTT
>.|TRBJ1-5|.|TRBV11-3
CASSPRPRVRPQNQPQHF
TGTGCCAGCAGCCCCCGACCCCGGGTCCGACCCCAGAATCAGCCCCAGCATTTT
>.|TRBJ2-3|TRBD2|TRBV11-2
CASSLGISGELNTQYF
TGTGCCAGCAGCTTAGGGATTAGCGGGGAACTAAATACGCAGTATTTT
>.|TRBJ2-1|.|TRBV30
CAWSVSYGEQFF
TGTGCCTGGAGTGTATCGTACGGTGAGCAGTTCTTC
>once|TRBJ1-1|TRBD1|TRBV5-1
CASSEWTGGYTEAFF
TGCGCCAGCAGCGAATGGACAGGGGGCTACACTGAAGCTTTCTTT
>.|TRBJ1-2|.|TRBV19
CASSIEWPEKAYGYTF
TGTGCCAGTAGTATAGAGTGGCCAGAGAAGGCGTATGGCTACACCTTC
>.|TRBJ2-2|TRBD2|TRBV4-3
CASSQALGASGRLNTGELFF
TGCGCCAGCAGCCAGGCCCTAGGGGCTAGCGGGAGACTGAACACCGGGGAGCTGTTTTTT
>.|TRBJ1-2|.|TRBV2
CAIRNSSYYGYTF
TGTGCCATCAGGAACAGTAGTTACTATGGCTACACCTTC
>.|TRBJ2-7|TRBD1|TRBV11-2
CASSLVAGGGPSYEQYF
TGTGCCAGCAGCTTAGTGGCAGGGGGCGGACCTTCCTACGAGCAGTACTTC
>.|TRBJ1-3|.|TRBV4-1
CASSQEGVGAGNTIYF
TGCGCCAGCAGCCAAGAGGGGGTGGGAGCTGGAAACACCATATATTTT
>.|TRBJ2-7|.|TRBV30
CAWSVSHPSYEQYF
TGTGCCTGGAGTGTTTCACATCCGTCCTACGAGCAGTACTTC
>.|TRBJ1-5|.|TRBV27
CASSDSNQPQHF
TGTGCCAGCAGTGATAGCAATCAGCCCCAGCATTTT
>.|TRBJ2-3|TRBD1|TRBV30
CAWSGGQGNYDTQYF
TGTGCCTGGAGCGGAGGACAGGGTAATTACGATACGCAGTATTTT
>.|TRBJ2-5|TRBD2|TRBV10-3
CAISEGRGGVETQYF
TGTGCCATCAGTGAGGGGAGGGGAGGGGTTGAGACCCAGTACTTC
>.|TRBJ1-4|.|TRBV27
CASSTYYTTNEKLFF
TGTGCCAGCAGTACGTACTACACAACTAATGAAAAACTGTTTTTT
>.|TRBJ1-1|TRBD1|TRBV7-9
CASSHGTDTEAFF
TGTGCCAGCAGTCACGGGACAGACACTGAAGCTTTCTTT
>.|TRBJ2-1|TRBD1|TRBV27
CASSSTGVNEQFF
TGTGCCAGCAGTTCCACAGGGGTGAATGAGCAGTTCTTC
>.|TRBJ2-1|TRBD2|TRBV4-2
CASSQEKLAGSEQFF
TGTGCCAGCAGCCAAGAAAAACTAGCGGGATCTGAGCAGTTCTTC
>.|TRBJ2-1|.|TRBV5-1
CASTILAPIYNEQFF
TGCGCCAGCACGATACTAGCACCGATATACAATGAGCAGTTCTTC
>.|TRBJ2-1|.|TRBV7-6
CASSLRSSYNEQFF
TGTGCCAGCAGCTTAAGGAGCTCCTACAATGAGCAGTTCTTC
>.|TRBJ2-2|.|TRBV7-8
CASSLDKNTGELFF
TGTGCCAGCAGCTTGGACAAGAACACCGGGGAGCTGTTTTTT
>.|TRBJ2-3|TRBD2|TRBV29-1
CSVSWREGTDTQYF
TGCAGCGTTTCTTGGCGGGAGGGCACAGATACGCAGTATTTT
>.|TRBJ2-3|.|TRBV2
CASSGREWRTDTQYF
TGTGCCAGCAGTGGAAGGGAGTGGAGAACAGATACGCAGTATTTT
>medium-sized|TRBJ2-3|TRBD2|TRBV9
CASSESSGRAILTDTQYF
TGTGCCAGCAGCGAATCAAGCGGGAGGGCCATTTTAACAGATACGCAGTATTTT
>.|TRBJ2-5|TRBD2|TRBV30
CAWSVGLAQETQYF
TGTGCCTGGAGTGTAGGACTAGCGCAAGAGACCCAGTACTTC
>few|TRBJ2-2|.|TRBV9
CASSRVLAGELFF
TGTGCCAGCAGCAGGGTTCTCGCCGGGGAGCTGTTTTTT